This T cell receptor (beta chain) was recorded in a study of shared clonotypes between healthy human individuals. Study-wide context: Aged between 18 and 49, the donors were two women and three men. Study-level results: Generation probabilities of non-shared clonotypes were lower (relative to those shared by all four donors). Rarefaction revealed incomplete sorted-subset sequencing despite large depth.

With regard to this clone: Its antigen is unknown.

CDR1 is SGHDN and CDR2 is FVKESK in the germline V gene. Trimming removed 5 bases from V and 5 bases from J, with 12 bases in between. The CDR3 contains 13 residues. Repertoires were generated with immunoSEQ multiplex PCR, while TCRdb's copy carries only in-frame clones and drops some. The sample holds 900,000 to 1,200,000 clones, about four fifths seen once. The authors divided CD4+ cells into CD45RA+ naive and CD45RA-negative memory subsets. This receptor was obtained from a man aged 18-30 years in good health. Some clones in this sample may be carry-over from other donors' samples. This rearrangement joins TRBV14 to TRBJ2-5; possibly TRBD1 for D (6 bases). The material sequenced was memory CD4+ T cells from PBMCs. Subset here: CD45RA-negative fraction. CDR3 nucleotides: TGTGCCAGCAGCGCAGGGGTGTGGGAGACCCAGTACTTC. Protein sequence: CASSAGVWETQYF.